This T cell receptor beta chain emerged from a study of blood T cells in healthy people across ages. Findings and limits, study-wide: Older individuals had lower TCR beta diversity per million T cells (the decline was roughly linear). Unsorted PBMC input precluded a conclusive naive versus antigen-experienced comparison.

The total RNA that was extracted per sample amounted to at least 5.5 micrograms. This clonotype was detected only a few times. Its antigen remains unknown. A second about 6 to 12 cycle PCR used barcoded and J-beta primers. The template-switch adaptor was a 5' adaptor with 12 random nucleotides. It tagged each cDNA molecule. MiXCR was run by TCRdb on the 5' RACE reads, yielding one entry per CDR3 protein. The table lists 730,000 or so distinct CDR3 sequences, 35% to 45% of them singletons. Per germline, CDR1 LGHNA and CDR2 YNFKEQ. The V and J ends lost 0 bases and 4 bases, in that order; junction bases with no gene match: 3. The CDR3 contains 16 residues.

Sequencing was carried out using blood. The receptor was derived from a woman aged 55-70 years in good health. This rearrangement joins TRBV4-2 to TRBJ2-1, with TRBD2 identical over 10 bases. CDR3 coding DNA: TGTGCCAGCAGCCAAGATTCTAGCGGGAGTTACAATGAGCAGTTCTTC. This gives the protein CASSQDSSGSYNEQFF.